This T cell receptor (beta chain) comes out of a study of CD8+CD57+ T cells in acquired aplastic anemia. For CDR3 and TCR beta VDJ profiling, genomic DNA was the template used. Each CDR3 protein gets one entry after TCRdb re-called the reads with MiXCR. The profile shows approximately 58,000 distinct CDR3 sequences, around 60% of them singletons. Individuals selected for sequencing had exhibited CD8+CD57+ cell expansion on flow cytometry. General observations from the study: Patients and healthy controls showed no significant CD8+ Simpson's diversity difference.

A word on this clonotype: What it recognizes is unknown.

The CDR3 runs to 17 residues. Germline V gene data show CDR1 as SGHVS and CDR2 as FNYEAQ. V lost 0 bases and J 0 bases, leaving 12 bases between the germline ends. The chain is built from TRBV7-6 and TRBJ1-3, with D possibly being TRBD1 (6 bases). Sequenced material: sorted CD4+, CD8+, or CD8+CD57+ T cells (not recorded which) from PBMCs. This clonotype was sampled from a human donor with aplastic anemia. The CDR3 loop reads CASSLAGGISSGNTIYF. As DNA, the CDR3 is TGTGCCAGCAGCTTAGCGGGGGGCATTAGCTCTGGAAACACCATATATTTT. The full variable domain, its missing parts supplied by reference TRBV7-6 and TRBJ1-3, is GAGVSQSPRYKVTKRGQDVALRCDPISGHVSLYWYRQALGQGPEFLTYFNYEAQQDKSGLPNDRFSAERPEGSISTLTIQRTEQRDSAMYRCASSLAGGISSGNTIYFGEGSWLTVV.